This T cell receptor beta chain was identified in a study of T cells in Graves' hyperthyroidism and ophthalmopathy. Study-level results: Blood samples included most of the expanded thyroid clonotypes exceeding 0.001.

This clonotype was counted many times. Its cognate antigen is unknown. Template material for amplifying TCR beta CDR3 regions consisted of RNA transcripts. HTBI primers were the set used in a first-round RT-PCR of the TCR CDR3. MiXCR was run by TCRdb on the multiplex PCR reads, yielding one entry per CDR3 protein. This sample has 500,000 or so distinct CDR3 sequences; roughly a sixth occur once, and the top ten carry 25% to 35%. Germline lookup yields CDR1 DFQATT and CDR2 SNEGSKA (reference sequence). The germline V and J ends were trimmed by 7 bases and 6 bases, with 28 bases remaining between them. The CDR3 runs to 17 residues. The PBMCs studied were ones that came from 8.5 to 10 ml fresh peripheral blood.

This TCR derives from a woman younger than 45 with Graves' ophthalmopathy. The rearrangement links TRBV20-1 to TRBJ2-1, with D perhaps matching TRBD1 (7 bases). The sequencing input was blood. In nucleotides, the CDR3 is TGCAGTGGGGGATCAACAGGGGCGGACTACGGAGGCAATGAGCAGTTCTTC. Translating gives CSGGSTGADYGGNEQFF.